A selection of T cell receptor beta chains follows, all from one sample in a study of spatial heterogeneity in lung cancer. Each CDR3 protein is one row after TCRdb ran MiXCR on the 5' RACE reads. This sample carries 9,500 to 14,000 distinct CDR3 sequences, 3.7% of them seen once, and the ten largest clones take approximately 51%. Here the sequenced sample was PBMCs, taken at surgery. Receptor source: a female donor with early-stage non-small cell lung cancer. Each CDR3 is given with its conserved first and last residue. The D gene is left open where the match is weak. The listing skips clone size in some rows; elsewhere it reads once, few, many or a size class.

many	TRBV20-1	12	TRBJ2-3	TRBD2	TGCAGTGCTAGAGCGGCGGGAGATCCGCAGTATTTT	CSARAAGDPQYF
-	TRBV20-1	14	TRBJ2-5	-	TGCAGTGCCAGCCGTCTGGGGCTAGCCGAGACCCAGTACTTC	CSASRLGLAETQYF
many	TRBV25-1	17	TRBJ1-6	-	TGTGCCAGCAGTGAATGGGCAGCTTCCTCCTATAATTCACCCCTCCACTTT	CASSEWAASSYNSPLHF
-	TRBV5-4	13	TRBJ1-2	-	TGTGCCAGCAGCTTGGTAGGGGGCTATGGCTACACCTTC	CASSLVGGYGYTF
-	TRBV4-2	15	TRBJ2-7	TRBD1	TGTGCCAGCAGCCAAGCTTCGGGACAGGTATACGAGCAGTACTTC	CASSQASGQVYEQYF
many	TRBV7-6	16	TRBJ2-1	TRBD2	TGTGCCAGCAGCTTAGCTTCGACTAGCGGGAGACATGAGCAGTTCTTC	CASSLASTSGRHEQFF
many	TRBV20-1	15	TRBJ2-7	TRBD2	TGCAGTGCTAGGGGGGTAGCGGGAGCGATTTACGAGCAGTACTTC	CSARGVAGAIYEQYF
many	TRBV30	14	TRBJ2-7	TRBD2	TGTGCCTGGAGTGTAACGCCGGGAGGGGGTGAGCAGTACTTC	CAWSVTPGGGEQYF
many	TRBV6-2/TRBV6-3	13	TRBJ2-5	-	TGTGCCACCCGCCCGACGGCAAGAGAGACCCAGTACTTC	CATRPTARETQYF
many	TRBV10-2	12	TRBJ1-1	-	TGCGCCAGCAGTGACCCGGGTGGAGAAGCTTTCTTT	CASSDPGGEAFF
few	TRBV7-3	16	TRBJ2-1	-	TGTGCCAGCAGCTTAAGTGTCGGGAGCTCCTACAATGAGCAGTTCTTC	CASSLSVGSSYNEQFF
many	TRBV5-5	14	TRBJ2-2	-	TGTGCCAGCAGCAGGGATCCTAGCACCGGGGAGCTGTTTTTT	CASSRDPSTGELFF
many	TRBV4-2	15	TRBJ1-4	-	TGTGCCAGCAGCCAAGAGGCGGCGGTGGATGAAAAACTGTTTTTT	CASSQEAAVDEKLFF
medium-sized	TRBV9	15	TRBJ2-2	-	TGTGCCAGCAGCGTAGAGGTCCCCGGGGCCGGGGAGCTGTTTTTT	CASSVEVPGAGELFF
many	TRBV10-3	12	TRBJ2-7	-	TGTGCCATCAGCCCACCCCGGGGCGAGCAGTACTTC	CAISPPRGEQYF
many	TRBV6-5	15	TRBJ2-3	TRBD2	TGTGCCAGCAGTTACTCGATAGAGGCGGGGGGAACGCAGTATTTT	CASSYSIEAGGTQYF
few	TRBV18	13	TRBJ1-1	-	TGTGCCAGCTCACCCCTGGCCGGGACTGAAGCTTTCTTT	CASSPLAGTEAFF
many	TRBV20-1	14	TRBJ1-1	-	TGCAGTGCTAGGGCAGGGCTCCTGCTCACTGAAGCTTTCTTT	CSARAGLLLTEAFF
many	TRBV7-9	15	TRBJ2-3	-	TGTGCCAGCAGCTTGGACAGTCCCAAAACAGATACGCAGTATTTT	CASSLDSPKTDTQYF
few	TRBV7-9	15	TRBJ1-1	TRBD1	TGTGCCAGCAGCTTAGCCGGACAGGGAGTAACTGAAGCTTTCTTT	CASSLAGQGVTEAFF
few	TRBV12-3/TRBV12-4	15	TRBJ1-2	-	TGTGCCAGCAGTTTAGTGACGGGGGAGACCTATGGCTACACCTTC	CASSLVTGETYGYTF
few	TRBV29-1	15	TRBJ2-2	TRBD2	TGCAGCGTCCGCCCGGGACTAGCGGTCACCGGGGAGCTGTTTTTT	CSVRPGLAVTGELFF
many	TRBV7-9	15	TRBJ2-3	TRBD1	TGTGCCAGCAGCTTAGGGGGACAGGGAGGAGATACGCAGTATTTT	CASSLGGQGGDTQYF
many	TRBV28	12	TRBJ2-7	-	TGTGCCAGCAGGCCGCACAGGGAAGGGCAGTACTTC	CASRPHREGQYF
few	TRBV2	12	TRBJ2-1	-	TGTGCCAGCAGTGACCCCTACAATGAGCAGTTCTTC	CASSDPYNEQFF
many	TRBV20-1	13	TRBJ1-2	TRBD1	TGCAGTGCTAGCCCGGGACAGATCTATGGCTACACCTTC	CSASPGQIYGYTF